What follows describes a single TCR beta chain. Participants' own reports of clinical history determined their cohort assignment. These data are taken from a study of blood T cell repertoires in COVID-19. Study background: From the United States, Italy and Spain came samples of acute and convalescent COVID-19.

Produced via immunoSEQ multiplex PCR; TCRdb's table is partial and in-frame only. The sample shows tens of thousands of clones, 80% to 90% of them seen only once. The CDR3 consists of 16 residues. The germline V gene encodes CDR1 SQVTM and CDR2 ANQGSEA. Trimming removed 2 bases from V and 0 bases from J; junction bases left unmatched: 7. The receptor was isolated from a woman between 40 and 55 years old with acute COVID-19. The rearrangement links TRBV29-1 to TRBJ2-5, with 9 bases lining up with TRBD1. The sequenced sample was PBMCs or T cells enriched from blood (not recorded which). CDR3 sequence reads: CSVEMMGQGNQETQYF. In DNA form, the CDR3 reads TGCAGCGTTGAAATGATGGGACAGGGAAACCAAGAGACCCAGTACTTC.